This T cell receptor beta chain is drawn from a study of blood T cell repertoires in COVID-19. The repertoire was sequenced with immunoSEQ multiplex PCR; TCRdb's copy has only in-frame clones and lacks some. Altogether 150,000 to 200,000 clones are present, approximately 91% being singletons, with the ten largest covering about 2%. Germline CDR1 is KGHSY and CDR2 is FQNENV. With 4 bases removed from V and 5 bases from J, the gap between germline ends came to 8 bases. This CDR3 is 13 amino acids long. V and J are TRBV16 and TRBJ2-2; D unclear. The sample comprised peripheral blood. The source of this sequence is a man in his 70s with active or convalescent COVID-19. Written as DNA, the CDR3 is TGTGCCAGCAGCCGTAAACAGACCGGGGAGCTGTTTTTT. Its protein is CASSRKQTGELFF.